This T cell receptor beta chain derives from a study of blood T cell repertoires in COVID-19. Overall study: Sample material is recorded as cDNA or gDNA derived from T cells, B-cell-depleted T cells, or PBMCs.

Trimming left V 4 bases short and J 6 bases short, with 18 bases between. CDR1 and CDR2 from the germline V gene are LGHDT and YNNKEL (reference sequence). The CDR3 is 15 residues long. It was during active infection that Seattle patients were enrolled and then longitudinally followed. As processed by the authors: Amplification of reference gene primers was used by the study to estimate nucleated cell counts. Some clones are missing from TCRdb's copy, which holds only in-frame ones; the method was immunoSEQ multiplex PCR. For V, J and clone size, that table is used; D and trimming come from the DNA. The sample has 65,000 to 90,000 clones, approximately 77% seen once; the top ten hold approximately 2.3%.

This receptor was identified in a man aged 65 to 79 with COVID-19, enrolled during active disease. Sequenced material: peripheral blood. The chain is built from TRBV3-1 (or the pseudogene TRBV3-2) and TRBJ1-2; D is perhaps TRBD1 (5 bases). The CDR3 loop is CASSRTGGGTNGYTF. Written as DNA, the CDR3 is TGTGCCAGCAGCCGCACCGGGGGGGGGACGAATGGCTACACCTTC.